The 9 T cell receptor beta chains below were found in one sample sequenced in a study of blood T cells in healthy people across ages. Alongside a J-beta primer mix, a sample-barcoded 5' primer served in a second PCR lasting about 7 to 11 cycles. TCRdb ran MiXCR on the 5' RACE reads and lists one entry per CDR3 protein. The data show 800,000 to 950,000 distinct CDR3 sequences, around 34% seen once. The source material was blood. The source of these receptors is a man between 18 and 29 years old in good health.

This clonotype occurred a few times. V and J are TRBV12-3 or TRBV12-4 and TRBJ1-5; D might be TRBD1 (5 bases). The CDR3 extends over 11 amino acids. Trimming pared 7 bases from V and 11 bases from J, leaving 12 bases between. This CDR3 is CASTPGGAQHF. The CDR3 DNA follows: TGTGCCAGCACCCCCGGAGGGGCCCAGCATTTT.

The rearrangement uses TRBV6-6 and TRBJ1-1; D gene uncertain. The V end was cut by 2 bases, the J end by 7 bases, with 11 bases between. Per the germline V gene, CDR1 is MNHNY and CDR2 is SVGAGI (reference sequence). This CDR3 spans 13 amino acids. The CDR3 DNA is TGTGCCAGCAGTTACCCCAGTACCGGTGAAGCTTTCTTT. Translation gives CASSYPSTGEAFF.

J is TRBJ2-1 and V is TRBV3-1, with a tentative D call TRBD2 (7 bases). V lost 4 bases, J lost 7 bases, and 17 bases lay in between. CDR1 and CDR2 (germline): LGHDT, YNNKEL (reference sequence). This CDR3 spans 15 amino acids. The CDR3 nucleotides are TGTGCCAGCAGCCCAGAAGGGGGGGGGGTAAATGAGCAGTTCTTC. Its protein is CASSPEGGGVNEQFF.

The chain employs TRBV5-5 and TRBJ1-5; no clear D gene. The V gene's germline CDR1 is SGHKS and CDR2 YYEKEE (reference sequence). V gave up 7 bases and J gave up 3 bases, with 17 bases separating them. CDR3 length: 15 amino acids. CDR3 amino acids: CASQLGSGFNQPQHF. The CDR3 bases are TGTGCCAGCCAGCTGGGATCGGGGTTCAATCAGCCCCAGCATTTT.

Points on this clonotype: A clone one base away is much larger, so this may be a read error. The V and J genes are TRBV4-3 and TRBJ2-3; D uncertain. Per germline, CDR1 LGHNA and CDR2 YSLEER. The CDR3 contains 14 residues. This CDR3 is CANSQDHELDTQYF. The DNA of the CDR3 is TGCGCCAACAGCCAAGATCACGAGTTAGATACGCAGTATTTT.

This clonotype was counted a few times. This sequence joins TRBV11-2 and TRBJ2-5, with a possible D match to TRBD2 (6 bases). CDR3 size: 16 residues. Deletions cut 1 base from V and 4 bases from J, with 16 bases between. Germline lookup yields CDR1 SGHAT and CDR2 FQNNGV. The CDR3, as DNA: TGTGCCAGCAGCTTAGGCGGGGCCGGGGTTGCAGAGACCCAGTACTTC. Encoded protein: CASSLGGAGVAETQYF.

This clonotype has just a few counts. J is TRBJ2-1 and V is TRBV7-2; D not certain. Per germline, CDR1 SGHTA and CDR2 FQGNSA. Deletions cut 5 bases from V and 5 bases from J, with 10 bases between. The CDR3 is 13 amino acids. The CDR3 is CASSPDPNNEQFF. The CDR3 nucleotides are TGTGCCAGCAGCCCGGACCCAAACAATGAGCAGTTCTTC.

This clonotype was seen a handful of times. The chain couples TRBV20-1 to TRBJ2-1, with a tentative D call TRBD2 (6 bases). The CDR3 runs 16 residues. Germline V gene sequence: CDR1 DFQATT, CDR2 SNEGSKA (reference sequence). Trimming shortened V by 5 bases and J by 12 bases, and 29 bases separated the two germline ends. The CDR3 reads CSAHDTRDLITRRQFF. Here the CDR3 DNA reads TGCAGTGCTCACGACACGCGGGACTTGATTACAAGGAGGCAGTTCTTC.

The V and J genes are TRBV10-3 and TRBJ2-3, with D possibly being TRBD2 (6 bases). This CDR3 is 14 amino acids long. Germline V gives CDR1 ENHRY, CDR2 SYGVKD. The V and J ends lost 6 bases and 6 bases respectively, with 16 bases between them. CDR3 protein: CAISPTRLVDTQYF. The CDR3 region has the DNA TGTGCCATCAGCCCGACTAGGTTGGTTGATACGCAGTATTTT.